This TCR beta chain was sequenced in a study of T cell responses to AZD1222 COVID-19 vaccine. General study findings and limits: Only five or six AZD1222 recipients were seropositive at baseline.

V lost 3 bases and J lost 2, with 13 bases in between. This CDR3 comprises 15 residues. CDR1 is SGHTA, CDR2 FQGNSA, per germline. Generated by immunoSEQ multiplex PCR, the TCRdb table keeps only in-frame clones and is missing some. Among about 130,000 clones listed, nearly 90% were seen once. Timing groups of about 4 and about 12 weeks for second doses were pooled. On this clone itself: Its antigen is as yet unknown.

The chain is built from TRBV7-2 and TRBJ1-2; D is undetermined. The starting material was peripheral blood, obtained 28 days after the second AZD1222 dose. This clonotype was sampled from an adult who received the AZD1222 COVID-19 vaccine. The CDR3 DNA sequence: TGTGCCAGCAGCTTCATCGGGGTCGGGAACTATGGCTACACCTTC. Translation: CASSFIGVGNYGYTF.